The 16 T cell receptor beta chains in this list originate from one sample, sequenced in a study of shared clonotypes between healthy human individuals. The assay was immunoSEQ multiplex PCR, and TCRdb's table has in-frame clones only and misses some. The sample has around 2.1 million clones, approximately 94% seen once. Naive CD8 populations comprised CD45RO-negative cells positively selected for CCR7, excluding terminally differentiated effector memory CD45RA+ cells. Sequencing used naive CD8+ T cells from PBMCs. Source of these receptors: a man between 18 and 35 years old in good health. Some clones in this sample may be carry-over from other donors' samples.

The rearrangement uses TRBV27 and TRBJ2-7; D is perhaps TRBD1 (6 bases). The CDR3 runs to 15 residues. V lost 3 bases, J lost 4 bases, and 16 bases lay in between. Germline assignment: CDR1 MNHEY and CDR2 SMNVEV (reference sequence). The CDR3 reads CASSFLVGQPYEQYF. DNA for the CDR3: TGTGCCAGCAGTTTTCTTGTGGGACAACCTTACGAGCAGTACTTC.

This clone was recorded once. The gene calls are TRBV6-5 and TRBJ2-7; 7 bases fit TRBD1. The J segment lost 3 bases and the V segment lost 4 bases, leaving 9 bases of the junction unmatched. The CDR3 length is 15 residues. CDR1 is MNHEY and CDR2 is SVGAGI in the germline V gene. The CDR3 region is CASSLTLGDSYEQYF. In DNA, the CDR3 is TGTGCCAGCAGTTTAACGCTCGGGGACAGCTACGAGCAGTACTTC.

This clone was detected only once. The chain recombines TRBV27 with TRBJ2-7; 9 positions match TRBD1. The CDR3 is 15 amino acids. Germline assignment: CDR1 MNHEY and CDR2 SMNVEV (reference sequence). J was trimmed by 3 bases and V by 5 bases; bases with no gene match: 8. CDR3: CASSIVQGARYEQYF. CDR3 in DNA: TGTGCCAGCAGTATTGTACAGGGGGCTCGCTACGAGCAGTACTTC.

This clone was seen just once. As DNA, the CDR3 is TGTGCCACCAGCAGTAACCGGGACAGGGGAATCTACGAGCAGTACTTC. Encoded protein: CATSSNRDRGIYEQYF. The chain couples TRBV15 to TRBJ2-7, with 10 bases lining up with TRBD1. The CDR3 covers 16 residues. Germline V gives CDR1 LNHNV, CDR2 YYDKDF (reference sequence). Germline trimming cut 3 bases from V and 3 bases from J; bases unmatched to any gene: 8.

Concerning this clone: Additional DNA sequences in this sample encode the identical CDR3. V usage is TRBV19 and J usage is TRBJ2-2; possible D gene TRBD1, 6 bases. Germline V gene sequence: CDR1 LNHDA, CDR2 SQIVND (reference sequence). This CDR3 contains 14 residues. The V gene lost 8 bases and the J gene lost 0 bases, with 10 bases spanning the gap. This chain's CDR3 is CASSTGPNTGELFF. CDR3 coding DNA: TGTGCCAGTTCAACAGGGCCGAACACCGGGGAGCTGTTTTTT.

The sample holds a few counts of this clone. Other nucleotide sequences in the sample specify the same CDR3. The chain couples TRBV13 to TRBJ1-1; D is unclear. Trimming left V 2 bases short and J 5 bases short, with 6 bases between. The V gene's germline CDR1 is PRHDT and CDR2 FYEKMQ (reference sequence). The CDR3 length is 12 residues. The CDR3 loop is CASSLQGTEAFF. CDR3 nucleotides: TGTGCCAGCAGCTTACAAGGGACTGAAGCTTTCTTT.

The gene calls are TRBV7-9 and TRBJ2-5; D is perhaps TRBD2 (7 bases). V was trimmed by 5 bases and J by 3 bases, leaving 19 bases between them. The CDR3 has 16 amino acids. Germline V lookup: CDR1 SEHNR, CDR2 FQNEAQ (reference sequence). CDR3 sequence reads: CASSQNTGGLEETQYF. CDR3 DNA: TGTGCCAGCAGCCAAAACACCGGGGGGCTCGAAGAGACCCAGTACTTC. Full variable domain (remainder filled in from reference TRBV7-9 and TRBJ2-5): DTGVSQNPRHKITKRGQNVTFRCDPISEHNRLYWYRQTLGQGPEFLTYFQNEAQLEKSRLLSDRFSAERPKGSFSTLEIQRTEQGDSAMYLCASSQNTGGLEETQYFGPGTRLLVL.

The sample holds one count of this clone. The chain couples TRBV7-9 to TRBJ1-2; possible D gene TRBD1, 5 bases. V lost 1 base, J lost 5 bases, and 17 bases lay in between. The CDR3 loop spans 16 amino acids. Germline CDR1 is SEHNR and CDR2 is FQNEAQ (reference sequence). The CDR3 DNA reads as TGTGCCAGCAGCTTAGATACGCAGGGACCAGGGTATGGCTACACCTTC. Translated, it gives CASSLDTQGPGYGYTF. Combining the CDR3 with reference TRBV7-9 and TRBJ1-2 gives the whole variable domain DTGVSQNPRHKITKRGQNVTFRCDPISEHNRLYWYRQTLGQGPEFLTYFQNEAQLEKSRLLSDRFSAERPKGSFSTLEIQRTEQGDSAMYLCASSLDTQGPGYGYTFGSGTRLTVV.

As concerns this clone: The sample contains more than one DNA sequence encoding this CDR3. CDR3 DNA: TGCAGCGTCCCCGTTCTTATGGGGACAGGGTTCGGAGGCTACACCTTC. Translated: CSVPVLMGTGFGGYTF. This chain joins TRBV29-1 and TRBJ1-2, with 9 bases that match TRBD1. In germline, CDR1 is SQVTM, CDR2 ANQGSEA. The CDR3 sequence is 16 residues long. The J segment lost 8 bases and the V segment lost 6 bases, leaving 19 bases of the junction unmatched.

DNA for the CDR3: TGTGCCAGCAGCTTAGGGGCTAGCGGGCAGCGCTACGAGCAGTACTTC. This codes for CASSLGASGQRYEQYF. The V and J genes are TRBV7-8 and TRBJ2-7, with 8 bases that match TRBD2. The CDR3 runs 16 residues. Germline CDR1 SGHVS, CDR2 FQNEAQ. J gave up 3 bases and V 1 base, and 8 bases lay outside the gene matches.

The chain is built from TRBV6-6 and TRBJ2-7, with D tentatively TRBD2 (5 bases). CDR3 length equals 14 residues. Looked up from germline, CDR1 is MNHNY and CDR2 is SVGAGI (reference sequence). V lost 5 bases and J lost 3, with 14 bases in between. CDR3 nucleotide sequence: TGTGCCAGCAGTCCCGGACCCAGCGGCTACGAGCAGTACTTC. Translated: CASSPGPSGYEQYF.

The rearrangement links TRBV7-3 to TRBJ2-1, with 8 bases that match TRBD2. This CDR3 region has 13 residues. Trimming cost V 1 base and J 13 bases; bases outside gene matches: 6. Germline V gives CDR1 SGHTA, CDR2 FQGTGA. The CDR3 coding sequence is TGTGCCAGCAGCTTAAACGGGAGGGCGTTACAGTTCTTC. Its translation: CASSLNGRALQFF.

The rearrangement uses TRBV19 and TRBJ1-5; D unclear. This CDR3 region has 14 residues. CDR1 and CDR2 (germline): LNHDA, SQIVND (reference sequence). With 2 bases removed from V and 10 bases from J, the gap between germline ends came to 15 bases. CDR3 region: CASSIRASTDPQHF. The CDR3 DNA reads TGTGCCAGTAGTATACGGGCTAGTACAGATCCCCAGCATTTT.

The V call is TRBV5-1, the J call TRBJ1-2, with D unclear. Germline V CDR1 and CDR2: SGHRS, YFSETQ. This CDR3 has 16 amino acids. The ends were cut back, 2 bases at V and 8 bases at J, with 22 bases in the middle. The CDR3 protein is CASSFDEDGLMGGYTF. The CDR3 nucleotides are TGCGCCAGCAGCTTTGACGAGGACGGGCTAATGGGCGGCTACACCTTC.

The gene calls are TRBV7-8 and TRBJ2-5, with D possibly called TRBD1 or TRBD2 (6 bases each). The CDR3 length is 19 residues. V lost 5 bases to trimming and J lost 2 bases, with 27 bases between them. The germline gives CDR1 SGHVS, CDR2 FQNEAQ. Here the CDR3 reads CASSPGTGRDLRAQETQYF. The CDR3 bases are TGTGCCAGCAGCCCCGGTACAGGGCGGGACCTCAGGGCTCAAGAGACCCAGTACTTC.

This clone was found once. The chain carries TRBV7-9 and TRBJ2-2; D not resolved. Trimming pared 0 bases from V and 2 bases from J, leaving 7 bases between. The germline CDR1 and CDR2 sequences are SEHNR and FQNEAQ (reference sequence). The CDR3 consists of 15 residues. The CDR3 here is CASSLADFNTGELFF. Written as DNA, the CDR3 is TGTGCCAGCAGCTTAGCCGACTTCAACACCGGGGAGCTGTTTTTT.